The sequence of this TCR beta chain was determined in a study of blood T cell repertoires in COVID-19. Study-level information: Italy, Spain and the United States were the sources of the convalescent and acute COVID-19 samples. Sources were T cells, B-cell-depleted T cells, or PBMCs; the material itself was cDNA or gDNA.

The study recruited people aged roughly 18 to 89 years across roughly 25 US areas. The authors' processing: Amplifying reference gene primers gave estimates of nucleated cell counts. The protocol was immunoSEQ multiplex PCR, while the TCRdb copy is restricted to in-frame clones and leaves out a portion. Clone size and V and J calls were adopted from that table, with D and trimming inferred from the DNA. The repertoire holds about 180,000 clones, with around 86% as singletons. Germline V lookup: CDR1 SGHVS, CDR2 FNYEAQ. The CDR3 is 13 amino acids. Trimming cost V 6 bases and J 8 bases; bases outside gene matches: 5.

This chain connects TRBV7-6 to TRBJ2-1; 9 bases are shared with TRBD1. The source is a woman aged 25 to 45 who had recovered from COVID-19. Source material: PBMCs or T cells enriched from blood (not recorded which). CDR3 bases: TGTGCCAGCAGTGGGGACAGGGCCCATGAGCAGTTCTTC. Translating gives CASSGDRAHEQFF.